Shown below are 17 T cell receptor beta chains from a single sample sequenced in a study of tissue T cells after allogeneic stem cell transplantation. Regarding time point: mouse harvest day 7 after allogeneic transplant. Tail vein injection delivered 10^7 T-cell-depleted bone marrow cells and 10^6 splenic CD5+ T cells. Only in-frame clones appear in the TCRdb table, and some are missing; sequencing was by immunoSEQ multiplex PCR. The sample lists roughly 6,600 clones, roughly half seen once, with roughly 8% in the top ten. Specimen: lymph node tissue. The receptors stem from a female BALB/c mouse given C57BL/6 T cells with graft-versus-host disease after an allogeneic hematopoietic cell transplant.

As regards this clone: Gene names refer to mouse genes. The read falls 1 residue short of the CDR3 end, and the missing part is taken from the germline J gene. Other nucleotide sequences from this sample produce the same CDR3. This sequence joins TRBV26 and TRBJ1-1; perhaps TRBD1 as D (6 bases). CDR1 is KGHPV and CDR2 is FQNQEV in the germline V gene (reference sequence). Trimming stripped 6 bases from V and 1 base from J, with 9 bases between. The CDR3 sequence is 13 residues long. The CDR3 sequence is CASSLRGNTEVFF. The sequenced part of the CDR3 DNA is TGTGCCAGCAGCCTCAGGGGGAACACAGAAGTCTTC. Drawing the rest from reference TRBV26 and TRBJ1-1, the complete variable domain is NSKVIQTPRYLVKGQGQKAKMRCIPEKGHPVVFWYQQNKNNEFKFLINFQNQEVLQQIDMTEKRFSAECPSNSPCSLEIQSSEAGDSALYLCASSLRGNTEVFFGKGTRLTVV.

In the case of this clone: Mouse germline and gene names are used. The read ends 1 residue early relative to the CDR3; the germline J gene fills the gap. This sequence joins TRBV15 and TRBJ1-6; no firm D call. TRBJ1-6 is labeled an ORF, and its function is uncertain. V gave up 3 bases and J gave up 14 bases, with 8 bases separating them. CDR1 SGHND and CDR2 FRSKSL come from the germline V gene. This CDR3 contains 11 residues. CDR3 in amino acids: CASSFEGTLYF. The sequenced part of the CDR3 DNA is TGTGCCAGCAGTTTTGAGGGTACCCTCTAC.

This clone was observed a few times. The genes and germline here are from mouse. The covered CDR3 bases are TGTGCCAGCAGCCCCTCAAACACCGGGCAGCTCTAC. Its protein is CASSPSNTGQLY. In full, the CDR3 reads CASSPSNTGQLYF. J is TRBJ2-2 and V is TRBV13-3; D gene uncertain. The read terminates 1 residue ahead of where the CDR3 ends, so the germline J gene completes it. CDR1 and CDR2 from the germline V gene are NNHDY and SYVADS. V was clipped by 5 bases and J by 0 bases, with 5 bases between them. The CDR3 is 13 residues long.

This clone qualifies as medium-sized. Genes and germline are mouse. The read ends 1 residue before the CDR3 terminus; that terminus is restored from the germline J gene. The chain joins TRBV1 to TRBJ2-7, with D unclear. The CDR3 covers 12 residues. CDR1 NSQYPW and CDR2 LRSPGD come from the germline V gene (reference sequence). The germline V and J ends were trimmed by 1 base and 4 bases, with 5 bases remaining between them. The CDR3 DNA, read in part, is TGCACCTGCAGTGCAGCCAGATATGAACAGTAC. Encoded protein: CTCSAARYEQY. The full CDR3 is CTCSAARYEQYF.

As concerns this clone: Genes here carry mouse names. The CDR3 is cut off 1 residue early in the read; its end comes from the germline J gene. V gene TRBV26 combines with J gene TRBJ2-1, with D hard to call. This CDR3 is built from 14 residues. Germline CDR1 KGHPV, CDR2 FQNQEV (reference sequence). Trimming took 4 bases from V and 0 from J, leaving 7 bases between them. CDR3 DNA, as far as it was read: TGTGCCAGCAGTCCCACAAATAACTATGCTGAGCAGTTC. Translation: CASSPTNNYAEQF. The entire CDR3 protein is CASSPTNNYAEQFF. Filled out from reference TRBV26 and TRBJ2-1, the complete variable domain reads NSKVIQTPRYLVKGQGQKAKMRCIPEKGHPVVFWYQQNKNNEFKFLINFQNQEVLQQIDMTEKRFSAECPSNSPCSLEIQSSEAGDSALYLCASSPTNNYAEQFFGPGTRLTVL.

Notes on this clone: One end of the junction fails to match germline, which may point to a read error. Mouse germline and gene names are used. The CDR3 extends 1 residue past the end of the read, so its final part is completed from the germline J gene. This chain links TRBV5 with TRBJ2-1; D possibly corresponds to TRBD2 (6 bases). The CDR3 totals 15 residues. The germline gives CDR1 LGHNA, CDR2 YNLKQL (reference sequence). The CDR3 loop reads CASSQETGNYAKQFF. CDR3 DNA (partial): TGTGCCAGCAGCCAAGAAACTGGGAACTATGCTAAGCAGTTC.

As regards this clone: Genes and germline are mouse. This chain's CDR3 is CASSQLGVNQDTQYF. Partial CDR3 DNA: TGTGCCAGCTCCCAACTGGGGGTTAACCAAGACACCCAGTAC. This sequence joins TRBV12-2 and TRBJ2-5, with TRBD2 matching over 8 bases. Read sequence stops 1 residue before the CDR3 end, and the germline J gene provides the missing end. Germline V gene lookup returns CDR1 SGHLS and CDR2 HYDKME. This CDR3 has 15 residues. Unmatched junction bases numbered 5, after V lost 4 bases and J lost 0 bases.

Comment on this clone: Germline and genes here are mouse. The CDR3 end lies 1 residue beyond the end of the read and is filled in from the germline J gene. The chain carries TRBV3 and TRBJ2-3; D is tentatively TRBD1 or TRBD2 (6 bases each). Trimming left V 1 base short and J 3 bases short, with 8 bases between. Germline V CDR1 and CDR2: SNHLY, FYNGKV (reference sequence). This CDR3 contains 14 residues. The CDR3 DNA, read in part, is TGTGCCAGCAGCTTAGTAGGGGGGGCAGAAACGCTGTAT. It codes for CASSLVGGAETLY. The entire CDR3 sequence reads CASSLVGGAETLYF. Full variable domain (remainder filled in from reference TRBV3 and TRBJ2-3): GPKVLQIPSHQIIDMGQMVTLNCDPVSNHLYFYWYKQILGQQMEFLVNFYNGKVMEKSKLFKDQFSVERPDGSYFTLKIQPTALEDSAVYFCASSLVGGAETLYFGSGTRLTVL.

Remarks on this clone: Gene names denote mouse genes. The read halts 1 residue ahead of the CDR3 end, with the missing end drawn from the germline J gene. The genes are TRBV26 and TRBJ2-3, with D tentatively TRBD2 (5 bases). Between the trimmed V and J ends, which lost 8 bases and 0 bases, there was a span of 9 bases. Germline CDR1 and CDR2: KGHPV and FQNQEV (reference sequence). CDR3 length: 13 residues. CDR3 DNA (partial): TGTGCCAGCCCGGACTTTAGTGCAGAAACGCTGTAT. This encodes CASPDFSAETLY. The whole CDR3 protein reads CASPDFSAETLYF. Full variable domain (outside the CDR3, taken from reference TRBV26 and TRBJ2-3): NSKVIQTPRYLVKGQGQKAKMRCIPEKGHPVVFWYQQNKNNEFKFLINFQNQEVLQQIDMTEKRFSAECPSNSPCSLEIQSSEAGDSALYLCASPDFSAETLYFGSGTRLTVL.

This clone has only one observation. Gene names are the mouse ones. From the germline J gene comes the end of the CDR3, since the read stops 1 residue before it. This chain connects TRBV31 to TRBJ1-1, with D unresolved. This CDR3 has 12 residues. Germline-derived CDR1 and CDR2 are GKSSPN and SITVG. The V end was cut by 0 bases, the J end by 3 bases, with 5 bases between. The CDR3 loop reads CAWSLGHTEVFF. CDR3 bases read: TGTGCCTGGAGTCTTGGCCACACAGAAGTCTTC.

Judged by abundance, this clone is medium-sized. Gene labels here are mouse ones. The CDR3 is cut off 1 residue early in the read; its end comes from the germline J gene. This chain links TRBV20 with TRBJ2-7; D uncertain. The CDR3 consists of 12 residues. Germline CDR1 is GFQATS and CDR2 is STVNSAI. Trimming shortened V by 0 bases and J by 7 bases, and 10 bases separated the two germline ends. Incomplete CDR3 DNA: TGTGGTGCTAGGGAGGCGGGAGGGGAACAGTAC. Translating it yields CGAREAGGEQY. In full, the CDR3 is CGAREAGGEQYF.

This clone was counted only a few times. These gene names are mouse names. The read stops 1 residue short of the end of the CDR3; the missing end is completed from the germline J gene. The rearrangement links TRBV5 to TRBJ1-1; perhaps TRBD1 as D (6 bases). V was shortened by 4 bases and J by 6 bases, with 12 bases between the two germline ends. CDR3 length equals 13 residues. Germline CDR1 reads LGHNA; CDR2 reads YNLKQL (reference sequence). The covered CDR3 bases are TGTGCCAGCAGCCCAAATACAGGGCCAGAAGTCTTC. It encodes CASSPNTGPEVF. The full CDR3 reads CASSPNTGPEVFF.

Concerning this clone itself: Gene names and germline refer to mouse. The read ends 1 residue early relative to the CDR3; the germline J gene fills the gap. The chain links TRBV26 to TRBJ1-6; D is possibly TRBD1 (6 bases). TRBJ1-6 is reported as an ORF; its role is uncertain. The CDR3 is made up of 14 amino acids. The ends were cut back, 4 bases at V and 7 bases at J, with 11 bases in the middle. Germline V lookup: CDR1 KGHPV, CDR2 FQNQEV (reference sequence). The part of the CDR3 DNA that was read is TGTGCCAGCAGTCGGACAGTTCAGAATTCGCCCCTCTAC. Its protein is CASSRTVQNSPLY. The CDR3 as a whole reads CASSRTVQNSPLYF.

Notes on this clone: The germline and genes are mouse ones. The read stops 1 residue short of the end of the CDR3; the missing end is completed from the germline J gene. The rearrangement uses TRBV13-2 and TRBJ1-1, with 7 bases lining up with TRBD1. The junction had 4 bases not matched to a gene; V was cut back by 6 bases and J by 5 bases. CDR3 length equals 12 residues. Germline assignment: CDR1 NNHNN and CDR2 SYGAGS (reference sequence). The part of the CDR3 DNA that was read is TGTGCCAGCGATACAGGGGCTACAGAAGTCTTC. Translating it yields CASDTGATEVF. The entire CDR3 is CASDTGATEVFF.

This clone was seen a handful of times. Mouse gene names and germline throughout. The read finishes 1 residue shy of the CDR3 end, and the germline J gene is used to complete it. The V call is TRBV23, the J call TRBJ1-3. CDR1 is KGHTA and CDR2 is FQNQQP in the germline V gene. There are 15 residues in the CDR3. The DNA read from the CDR3 is TGCTCCAGCAGTCAATCGGGGGGGGCTGGAAATACGCTCTAT. This translates into CSSSQSGGAGNTLY. From start to end, the CDR3 is CSSSQSGGAGNTLYF.

This clone appeared a few times. Gene names refer to mouse genes. The DNA ends 1 residue before the CDR3 does, and the rest of the CDR3 is filled in from the germline J gene. The genes are TRBV23 and TRBJ1-2; no DNA check was done on the table's D call, TRBD1. CDR1 KGHTA and CDR2 FQNQQP come from the germline V gene. The CDR3 is 14 residues long. The CDR3 spells CSSSQVRGNSDYTF. The part of the CDR3 DNA that was read is TGCTCCAGCAGTCAAGTCAGGGGCAACTCCGACTACACC. Variable domain in full (rest from reference TRBV23 and TRBJ1-2): DAAVTQKPRYLIKMKGQEAEMKCIPEKGHTAVFWYQQKQSKELKFLIYFQNQQPLDQIDMVKERFSAVCPSSSLCSLGIRTCEAEDSALYLCSSSQVRGNSDYTFGSGTRLLVI.

This clone was observed once. Each gene name is a mouse one. Sequencing ends 1 residue short of the CDR3 end; the germline J gene provides the rest. The rearrangement uses TRBV15 and TRBJ2-1, with D perhaps matching TRBD1 or TRBD2 (5 bases each). Germline loops: CDR1 SGHND, CDR2 FRSKSL. V gave up 4 bases and J gave up 0 bases, with 7 bases separating them. This CDR3 comprises 14 residues. CDR3 DNA, as far as it was read: TGTGCCAGCAGTTCGGGGGATAACTATGCTGAGCAGTTC. Its translation is CASSSGDNYAEQF. The CDR3 as a whole reads CASSSGDNYAEQFF. Complete variable domain (other parts from reference TRBV15 and TRBJ2-1): DAGVTQTPRHEVAEKGQTIILKCEPVSGHNDLFWYRQTKIQGLELLSYFRSKSLMEDGGAFKDRFKAEMLNSSFSTLKIQPTEPKDSAVYLCASSSGDNYAEQFFGPGTRLTVL.